The 14 T cell receptor beta chains reported below all come from one sample, sequenced in a study of T cells in Graves' hyperthyroidism and ophthalmopathy. It was RNA transcripts that yielded the amplified TCR beta CDR3 regions. The primer set for the first-round RT-PCR of the TCR CDR3 was HTBI. Via MiXCR, TCRdb re-called the multiplex PCR reads, giving one row per CDR3 protein. Seen here are about 160,000 distinct CDR3 sequences, about a tenth observed once, and the top ten hold more than 20%. Sequenced: blood. Receptor source: a woman aged 18 to 35 with Graves' hyperthyroidism that later progressed to Graves' ophthalmopathy.

This clonotype occurred many times. The rearrangement links TRBV20-1 to TRBJ1-1, with 10 bases that match TRBD1. With V trimmed by 6 bases and J by 4 bases, 5 bases remained unmatched. Germline CDR1 reads DFQATT; CDR2 reads SNEGSKA (reference sequence). The CDR3 extends over 13 amino acids. CDR3 bases: TGCAGTGCCGTTCGACAGGGGGCCACTGAAGCTTTCTTT. This translates into CSAVRQGATEAFF.

This clonotype showed up many times. The chain links TRBV30 to TRBJ2-1; D not resolved. Germline CDR1 reads GTSNPN; CDR2 reads SVGIG (reference sequence). The CDR3 sequence is 15 residues long. Trimming took off 5 bases at V and 4 bases at J, with 18 bases between the two ends. The CDR3 coding sequence is TGTGCCTGGGGCTTTGGACGGCCGAATTACAATGAGCAGTTCTTC. Amino acids: CAWGFGRPNYNEQFF.

The V and J genes are TRBV27 and TRBJ2-5; 7 bases agree with TRBD1. Germline CDR1 MNHEY, CDR2 SMNVEV (reference sequence). The CDR3 loop spans 14 amino acids. J was trimmed by 3 bases and V by 6 bases; bases with no gene match: 7. The CDR3: CASRRQGLEETQYF. DNA for the CDR3: TGTGCCAGCAGACGACAGGGCCTAGAAGAGACCCAGTACTTC.

This clonotype was picked up many times. V is TRBV6-1 and J is TRBJ1-1, with D hard to call. From germline, CDR1 is MNHNS and CDR2 SASEGT. This CDR3 is built from 13 residues. With 2 bases removed from V and 3 bases from J, the gap between germline ends came to 7 bases. The CDR3 spells CASSERGDTEAFF. CDR3 coding DNA: TGTGCCAGCAGTGAACGGGGAGACACTGAAGCTTTCTTT.

This clonotype was picked up a small number of times. The chain links TRBV9 to TRBJ2-7; D may match TRBD1 or TRBD2 (6 bases each). This CDR3 contains 15 residues. V lost 0 bases and J lost 5, with 15 bases in between. Germline V gene sequence: CDR1 SGDLS, CDR2 YYNGEE. The CDR3 coding sequence is TGTGCCAGCAGCGTAGAGTCATTGGAGGGGGACGAGCAGTACTTC. Its protein product is CASSVESLEGDEQYF.

Many counts were recorded for this clonotype. The chain recombines TRBV19 with TRBJ1-4; the match to TRBD1 covers 8 bases. This CDR3 is built from 15 residues. Trimming took 5 bases from V and 4 from J; bases not matched to a gene: 6. Looked up from germline, CDR1 is LNHDA and CDR2 is SQIVND (reference sequence). The CDR3 is CASSQDREGNEKLFF. CDR3 nucleotide sequence: TGTGCCAGTAGTCAGGACAGGGAGGGTAATGAAAAACTGTTTTTT.

In this sample, this clonotype turned up many times. The V and J genes are TRBV19 and TRBJ1-1; 10 nucleotides match TRBD1. The CDR3 totals 15 residues. Trimming removed 5 bases from V and 7 bases from J; junction bases left unmatched: 10. Germline loops: CDR1 LNHDA, CDR2 SQIVND (reference sequence). CDR3: CASSSRTGGYVEAFF. The CDR3 DNA reads as TGTGCCAGTAGTTCACGGACAGGGGGATATGTTGAAGCTTTCTTT. The full variable domain, rest sourced from reference TRBV19 and TRBJ1-1, is DGGITQSPKYLFRKEGQNVTLSCEQNLNHDAMYWYRQDPGQGLRLIYYSQIVNDFQKGDIAEGYSVSREKKESFPLTVTSAQKNPTAFYLCASSSRTGGYVEAFFGQGTRLTVV.

This clonotype was detected many times. This chain uses TRBV20-1 with TRBJ2-7, with D unclear. V was pared by 0 bases and J by 6 bases, with 12 bases between. There are 13 residues in the CDR3. CDR1 and CDR2 (germline): DFQATT, SNEGSKA (reference sequence). For the CDR3, the DNA is TGCAGTGCTAGAGATAGGGCTGTGGGCGAGCAGTACTTC. Protein sequence: CSARDRAVGEQYF.

This clonotype was detected only a few times. The junction departs from the called germline gene at one end, perhaps through a read error. The chain combines TRBV2 with TRBJ2-7; 10 nucleotides agree with TRBD2. Germline V lookup: CDR1 SNHLY, CDR2 FYNNEI. The CDR3 is made up of 16 amino acids. CDR3 DNA sequence: TGTGCCGGCAGTGGGTCTAGCGGGAGTGGTGCCTACGAGCAGTACTTC. This gives the protein CAGSGSSGSGAYEQYF.

Many counts were recorded for this clonotype. The chain carries TRBV27 and TRBJ1-6, with 8 bases identical to TRBD1. J was trimmed by 8 bases and V by 6 bases; bases with no gene match: 6. Germline assignment: CDR1 MNHEY and CDR2 SMNVEV (reference sequence). The CDR3 contains 14 residues. This CDR3 is CASREDREYSPLHF. As DNA, the CDR3 is TGTGCCAGCAGGGAGGACAGGGAATATTCACCCCTCCACTTT.

The V call is TRBV13, the J call TRBJ2-2, with D hard to call. Germline CDR1 PRHDT, CDR2 FYEKMQ (reference sequence). This CDR3 spans 14 amino acids. The V end lost 0 bases, the J end lost 4 bases, and 6 bases lay between the germline ends. CDR3 sequence reads: CASSLGGITGELFF. The CDR3 DNA is TGTGCCAGCAGCTTAGGGGGGATCACCGGGGAGCTGTTTTTT.

This clonotype occurred many times. The chain has TRBV3-1 and TRBJ2-3; possibly TRBD1 for D (6 bases). The CDR3 is 15 residues long. With 3 bases removed from V and 3 bases from J, the gap between germline ends came to 13 bases. The V gene's germline CDR1 is LGHDT and CDR2 YNNKEL (reference sequence). CDR3 sequence (DNA): TGTGCCAGCAGCCAGAGAGCCGGACAGACAGATACGCAGTATTTT. Encoded protein: CASSQRAGQTDTQYF.

This clonotype was found many times. V is TRBV3-1 and J is TRBJ2-1; 8 positions agree with TRBD2. The CDR3 consists of 17 residues. The J segment lost 3 bases and the V segment lost 4 bases, leaving 11 bases of the junction unmatched. Germline V gene data show CDR1 as LGHDT and CDR2 as YNNKEL (reference sequence). CDR3 in amino acids: CASSLSGAGGLYNEQFF. DNA for the CDR3: TGTGCCAGCAGCCTCTCCGGGGCGGGAGGCCTCTACAATGAGCAGTTCTTC.

This clonotype has at least ten counts. The rearrangement links TRBV7-8 to TRBJ2-3; the match to TRBD1 covers 7 bases. V shed 1 base and J 6 bases; nucleotides not matched to a gene: 13. Germline lookup yields CDR1 SGHVS and CDR2 FQNEAQ. The CDR3 is made up of 17 amino acids. As DNA, the CDR3 is TGTGCCAGCAGCTTAGGGTGGCAGGGGGTCCAAAGGGATACGCAGTATTTT. Translated, it gives CASSLGWQGVQRDTQYF.